The T cell receptor (beta chain) described here comes from a study of CD8+ T cells in alopecia areata (dated by TCRdb to the late 2010s). Turning to the overall study: The treated patients took part in an open-label pilot trial in which moderate-to-severe alopecia areata was treated with oral tofacitinib at 5 to 10 mg twice daily. Patients stayed on tofacitinib for 6 to 18 months and then had 6 months of follow-up off drug so that delayed response and recurrence could be assessed. On the human side, TCRbeta sequencing was run on scalp tissue and on sorted CD4+ and CD8+ peripheral blood T cells from healthy controls and from alopecia areata patients with either patchy or totalis/universalis disease. For the treated patients, the SALT score, which quantifies what percentage of scalp surface area is affected, served as the measure of disease severity. RNA was extracted with the PAXgene miRNA kit for fixed scalp, the miRNeasy kit for PBMCs, and the RNeasy kit for mouse skin. Clonality in the scalp was compared among normal scalp (n=4), patchy alopecia areata scalp (n=8), and alopecia totalis/universalis scalp (n=8). High-throughput TCRbeta sequencing was used to examine T cell clonal expansion in alopecia areata in both the C3H/HeJ mouse model and human patients. Biopsies were taken from tofacitinib-treated patients at baseline and again at 4 and 24 weeks into treatment, and several of those patients also had a later scalp biopsy. Amplification of TCRbeta CDR3 regions was done by immunoSEQ multiplex PCR using 35 Vbeta forward primers and 13 Jbeta reverse primers.

What the research found in general, with its limitations: Because the treated cohort was small and had just a single nonresponder, larger studies are needed to establish links between baseline CD8+ expansion and response. During tofacitinib treatment, many expanded lesional clones stuck around in both scalp and blood, and this persistence may partly explain why relapse happens after treatment is stopped. Tofacitinib significantly decreased scalp clonality and the number of expanded CD8+ clones among the top 100 scalp clones. Unlike mouse skin, which is dominated by gammadelta T cells, normal human skin has resident alphabeta T cells that are also sequenced, and this complicates analysis of the scalp TCR repertoire. TCR sequences shared between patients were less clear than in mice, possibly partly because of HLA diversity in the patient population. Compared with normal scalp, lesional scalp had higher clonality and more expanded CD8+ clones, particularly in alopecia totalis/universalis, a pattern that suggests antigenic drive.

This clone was seen more than once but under ten times. What this receptor recognizes is not known. No much larger clonotype is one base removed from it; base qualities were not supplied. The library was produced with the immunoSEQ multiplex PCR assay. To provide template for TCR sequencing, every sample had RNA extracted and reverse transcribed into cDNA. SuperScript III was used to make first-strand cDNA, primed with a 2:1 mix of oligo-dT and random hexamers. A synthetic immune receptor repertoire was used to assess amplification bias, and residual bias was removed computationally. The study's own analysis went as follows. Raw reads were preprocessed for error removal, and CDR3 was defined according to IMGT conventions as running from the conserved cysteine to phenylalanine. Clonality was computed by normalizing Shannon entropy by log2 of the number of productive unique TCRs and subtracting the result from 1. CD4 or CD8 identity of scalp clones was inferred by cross-referencing scalp TCRbeta sequences with sorted blood CD4 and CD8 repertoires. In TCRdb, the immuneACCESS table is reduced to in-frame sequences with V and J assigned. These tables do not hold every clone; where another copy was compared, an unresolved V gene accounts for under half, and the others remain unexplained. For V, J and clone size, that table is used; D and trimming come from the DNA. The sample table records 170,000 or so clones; 40% to 65% of these occur just once. 10% to 13% of the sample rests with the top ten.

The sample's time point, from its label and the paper: roughly 26 weeks on oral tofacitinib. The sample's treatment or condition label, in plain terms: oral pan-JAK inhibitor, 5-10 mg twice daily. Peripheral blood and lesional scalp punch biopsies were obtained from patients with alopecia areata. PBMCs were separated by density centrifugation and stained for CD3, CD4 and CD8, after which CD4+ and CD8+ T cells were sorted on a FACSAria. The CDR3 holds 14 amino acids from the cysteine to the phenylalanine. Kept here is only the CDR3 DNA, which spans 42 bases and is read in frame from base 1. Trimming at the junction amounts to 7 bases on V and 2 bases on J, and the germline ends lie 9 bases apart. Via the germline V gene (reference sequence), CDR1 is SEHNR and CDR2 FQNEAQ.

The specimen was CD8+ T cells sorted from blood, collected at week 24, from a patient treated with tofacitinib. The TCR was taken from a human donor with alopecia areata. This receptor chain uses TRBV7-9 and TRBJ2-6, with an unclear D gene assignment. The DNA sequence is as follows: TGTGCCAGCACCGCGGTGACTGGGGCCAACGTCCTGACTTTC. Its protein is CASTAVTGANVLTF.